Described below is a single T cell receptor beta chain sequence and its context. Its antigen is still unknown. The record has no base qualities; no much larger clone is one base away. The cohort comprised approximately 700 healthy bone marrow donors. At the time of sampling, every cohort member was nominally healthy, though immune exposures that went unrecorded were likely present. The donor was CMV seropositive and belonged to the group of 250 to 350 seropositive cohort members. A peripheral blood sample was provided by each donor, and peripheral blood mononuclear cells were used for TCR beta sequencing. Genomic DNA extraction from the blood cell samples was performed with the Qiagen DNeasy Blood Extraction Kit. This entry is derived from a study of cytomegalovirus exposure and HLA in healthy donors (dated by TCRdb to about 2017). Notes on the research overall: In an earlier analysis of approximately 500 of the donors, 276 Gb of sequence data and 90 million to 120 million unique TCR beta sequences from 150 million to 200 million T cells were reported. Among approximately 370 genotyped donors of the cohort, an average of around 250,000 unique TCR beta nucleotide sequences was sequenced per donor, of which approximately 18% were non-productive. The study profiled the T cell repertoires of approximately 700 subjects by immunosequencing and related them to cytomegalovirus serostatus. To decide whether each TCR beta V gene segment behaved as functional or pseudogenic, an earlier analysis of 587 of the donors relied on high-throughput TCR beta sequencing. Alongside the repertoire data, information on donor age, sex, ethnicity and CMV serostatus was compiled. To study patterns of TCR occurrence, a later analysis re-analyzed previously published TCR beta repertoires from 666 donors and added high-resolution HLA genotyping. A later genetic analysis took genome-wide SNP genotypes for about 55% of the 666 donors and used that subset as a discovery cohort. In addition to the first cohort of approximately 670 subjects, a separate validation cohort of 120 different subjects was used. Of the 300 to 450 genotyped donors, 65% to 90% were placed in the genetic ancestry cluster associated with self-reported Caucasian donors. Five DR-DQ haplotypes were treated as single units for association and clustering because of strong linkage in the cohort. Every discovery cohort repertoire had been produced on one sequencing platform. The aim of the study was to test whether cataloging public T cell receptors could identify signatures of past pathogen exposure. To predict cytomegalovirus infection status, the study brought together high-throughput TCR immunosequencing, statistical association of individual TCRs with disease status, and machine learning. About 280 gigabases of sequencing data and around 85 million unique TCR sequences made up an early release that covered under 750 HLA-typed donors. Rather than using new phenotypic data, the later analysis identified candidate immune exposures from TCR beta sequences and from how often those sequences occurred across donors. The number of typed donors differed by locus: about 620-640 for A, B, C, DRB1 and DQB1; some 500 for DQA1; 606 for DPA1; and around 450 for DPB1. Class I and class II HLA loci were covered by the typing at four-digit resolution.

On the study overall, not on this receptor specifically: The cohort was sequenced for TCR beta chains only, and without alpha or paired-chain data the features that could be detected were limited. HLA typing was unavailable for some donors at each locus, so association tests used only the typed subset. In vitro tests confirmed that a few of the cytomegalovirus-associated TCR beta chains recognize cytomegalovirus antigens. In a later analysis, TCR association rates were found to vary across HLA loci, with the most associated TCRs seen for DRB1 alleles and the fewest for HLA-C alleles. Across donors, most TCR sequences were observed very rarely, whereas some public TCRs were present in many individuals. A later analysis found that most CMV-associated TCR beta chains appeared HLA-restricted, with HLA associations seemingly driven largely by CMV exposure. The study listed over 150 TCR beta chains as associated with cytomegalovirus. A later analysis found that HLA-associated TCR beta chains were more clonally expanded and had lower generation probabilities than equally common non-associated chains. The sequencing pipeline was judged likely to have produced a cluster of highly shared sequence variants as a technical artifact. Because counts were too low, about 17 rarely observed V segments, including chromosome 9 orphons, were excluded from the earlier analysis of several hundred of the donors. Specific HLA alleles were associated with roughly 16,000 TCR beta sequences at a false discovery rate of 0.05 in a later analysis. An earlier analysis of around 500 of the donors showed that most TCR beta V segments appeared in productive rearrangements either about 87% or about 30% of the time, which broadly matched IMGT annotations. A further reported finding was that TCR beta sequences accurately predicted the HLA-A and HLA-B alleles for most subjects in the first cohort. Cytomegalovirus status was reported to be diagnosed by the classifier with high specificity and sensitivity in both the original and validation cohorts. Linkage disequilibrium might explain the correlated functional status among segregating V segments, but an unknown experimental factor could not be ruled out. The presence/absence analyses assumed that sequencing depth was roughly uniform across donors, and that assumption may not be true. When HLA alleles, especially DR and DQ, strongly co-occurred, TCR associations were difficult to assign to individual alleles. Immune exposure information for the cohort was limited to CMV serostatus. Several of the top co-occurrence clusters appeared to be linked to parvovirus B19, influenza, CMV and Epstein-Barr virus, according to a later analysis. It was suggested by the authors that the approach could potentially be generalized to other disease states and immunological phenotypes. A later genetic analysis associated a missense DCLRE1C variant with V-gene and J-gene trimming of TCR beta chains, and an independent cohort replicated the association. The 87-base-pair reads could not distinguish some IMGT-functional V segments, including TRBV6-2 and TRBV6-3, so those segments were excluded. In a later genetic analysis, fewer N-insertions in productive TCRs were reported among donors in an Asian-associated ancestry cluster than the roughly 640-donor mean.

From cysteine to phenylalanine, the CDR3 is 13 amino acids long. Left in the record is the CDR3 DNA by itself, 39 bases read in frame from the first base. The germline V gene (reference sequence) provides CDR1 GTSNPN and CDR2 SVGIG. V loses 3 bases, J loses 3 bases, and the germline ends lie 12 bases apart. Preparation of the library involved the immunoSEQ multiplex PCR assay. For the multiplex PCR, a mixture combining 60 forward primers for TCR Vbeta segments and 13 reverse primers for TCR Jbeta segments was used. Amplification of the CDR3 region of rearranged TCR beta genes was performed with a multiplex PCR assay on genomic DNA. The Illumina HiSeq System was used to sequence the amplified TCR beta libraries as 87-base-pair reads. As for how the authors treated the data: A later analysis counted tens of millions of unique TCR beta chains across the 550 to 800 repertoires, and 9 million to 14 million of these chains were shared by at least two donors. A nearest-neighbor algorithm error-corrected the raw reads and collapsed the reads into unique sequences, merging closely related sequences to remove PCR and sequencing errors. CDR3 sequences were aligned to IMGT reference sequences to assign V, D and J gene segments. For a sequence to be retained, a match of at least six nucleotides to both a V gene segment and a J gene segment was required. A rearrangement was called productive if the CDR3 had no stop codons and remained in frame with V and J, and every other rearrangement was called non-productive. Following IMGT convention, CDR3 was defined as the stretch from the second conserved V-encoded cysteine up to the conserved J-encoded phenylalanine. Sequences without an unambiguous match to a single V gene segment were excluded from the earlier analysis of almost 600 of the donors. In an earlier analysis of several hundred of the donors, a V segment was called functional when productive rearrangements were above 56.7%, and segregating when the standard deviation between donors exceeded 5%. A statistical classification framework was built for diagnosing cytomegalovirus status from the catalog of TCR beta chain sequences. V and J gene assignment, in a later analysis, came from comparing TCR nucleotide sequences with IMGT/GENE-DB human TR gene sequences. Using the TCRdist pipeline, a later analysis assigned CDR3 sequences along with most-parsimonious VDJ recombination scenarios. A later analysis defined each TCR beta chain by its CDR3 amino acid sequence plus V-gene family, and excluded reads lacking a unique V-gene family. A later analysis removed 500 to 650 highly shared, low-generation-probability nucleotide sequences to deal with suspected cross-contamination and a sequencing artifact. In a later analysis, a clonal expansion index for each public chain was calculated from normalized within-repertoire ranks of inferred template counts. Generation probabilities in a later analysis came from a VDJ recombination model fitted to out-of-frame rearrangements, and those results were checked against IGoR. In a later analysis, hypergeometric tests were used to score TCR-TCR, TCR-HLA and TCR-CMV co-occurrence, with a repertoire-size bias correction applied to TCR pairs. In a later analysis, false discovery rates were estimated by permuting HLA or CMV assignments 20 times. In a later analysis, co-occurring TCRs were grouped using DBSCAN, and TCRdist sequence similarity was added for clustering within HLA-allele-positive subsets. For co-occurrence clustering, repertoires with fewer than 30,000 or more than 120,000 public chains were excluded, along with about five repertoires with anomalous nucleotide sharing. In TCRdb, the immuneACCESS table is reduced to in-frame sequences with V and J assigned. These tables do not hold every clone; where another copy was compared, an unresolved V gene accounts for under half, and the others remain unexplained. From that table come the V and J calls and clone size; the DNA was used to work out D and trimming. The sample has some 180,000 clones on record, over 9.5% of them singletons. The top ten clonotypes cover about 8% of the sample.

This TCR was recovered from a middle-aged man in good health and CMV-seropositive. The material sequenced was PBMCs. The chain joins TRBV30 to TRBJ2-7; no D gene is confidently identified. The CDR3 amino acid sequence is: CAWRRKASYEQYF. Here is the DNA: TGTGCCTGGAGGAGGAAGGCGAGCTACGAGCAGTACTTC.